The clone carrying this T cell receptor beta chain was found many times. The time point denotes: newly diagnosed GD, antithyroid drugs for less than 3 months. RNA isolated from PBMCs was used to make the TCR library. Graves' disease diagnoses followed American Thyroid Association guidelines. These data originate in a study of regulatory T cells in long-lasting Graves disease. Construction of the TCR beta libraries employed iRepertoire HTBI primers in conjunction with Arm-PCR of CDR3 regions. TCRdb reprocessed the multiplex PCR reads with MiXCR, giving one entry per CDR3 protein. The data hold a few hundred thousand distinct CDR3 sequences, with around 16% observed a single time. The junction had 5 bases not matched to a gene; V was cut back by 3 bases and J by 2 bases. Germline CDR1 is LGHDT and CDR2 is YNNKEL (reference sequence). CDR3 size: 15 residues. The data also belong to a second study, concerning T cells in Graves' hyperthyroidism and ophthalmopathy. From that paper: First-round RT-PCR targeting the TCR CDR3 was performed with the HTBI primer set. Ophthalmopathy and stable hyperthyroidism were told apart by a 13 V-J model.

J is TRBJ1-2 and V is TRBV3-1; TRBD1 agrees at 8 bases. The sequence came from a woman aged 18 to 35 with Graves disease. Here the sequenced sample was peripheral blood mononuclear cells (PBMCs), taken at new diagnosis, from a patient treated with antithyroid drugs. CDR3 amino acids: CASSHSRQGNYGYTF. CDR3 bases: TGTGCCAGCAGCCATTCTCGACAGGGGAACTATGGCTACACCTTC.